The 2 T cell receptor beta chains in this list originate from one sample, sequenced in a study of T cells in Graves' hyperthyroidism and ophthalmopathy. RNA transcripts provided the source from which TCR beta CDR3 regions were amplified. HTBI primers drove first-round RT-PCR of the TCR CDR3. TCRdb redid the calling of the multiplex PCR reads with MiXCR, one entry per CDR3 protein. In the table there are hundreds of thousands of distinct CDR3 sequences, roughly 17% of which are singletons. What was sequenced was blood. The source is a woman under 30 with Graves' ophthalmopathy.

This clonotype was picked up many times. The chain combines TRBV7-3 with TRBJ2-1, with D perhaps TRBD2 (5 bases). The germline gives CDR1 SGHTA, CDR2 FQGTGA. The V end lost 0 bases, the J end lost 3 bases, and 9 bases lay between the germline ends. CDR3 size: 15 residues. The CDR3 DNA reads TGTGCCAGCAGCTTAACGTTAGGACTCTACAATGAGCAGTTCTTC. The encoded protein is CASSLTLGLYNEQFF.

This clonotype was counted many times. CDR3: CSVESAASGRRNEQFF. CDR3 nucleotide sequence: TGCAGCGTTGAATCAGCAGCTAGCGGGAGAAGGAATGAGCAGTTCTTC. The rearrangement joins TRBV29-1 to TRBJ2-1, with 10 bases matching TRBD2. CDR3 length: 16 amino acids. Germline V gives CDR1 SQVTM, CDR2 ANQGSEA. The J segment lost 7 bases and the V segment lost 2 bases, leaving 11 bases of the junction unmatched.